The entry below describes one TCR beta chain. Original processing notes: Counts of nucleated cells, estimated from reference gene primer amplification, were obtained. The repertoire was sequenced with immunoSEQ multiplex PCR; TCRdb's copy has only in-frame clones and lacks some. V and J calls and clone size are as listed in that table; D and trimming were resolved from the DNA. The sample carries 100,000 to 150,000 clones, roughly 80% recorded once. This sample is drawn from a study of blood T cell repertoires in COVID-19. Study-level background: Sources were T cells, B-cell-depleted T cells, or PBMCs; the material itself was cDNA or gDNA.

CDR3 length: 15 residues. CDR1 is SGHTA and CDR2 is FQGNSA in the germline V gene. V was cut by 5 bases and J by 0 bases, with 10 bases left in between. The rearrangement joins TRBV7-2 to TRBJ1-4; weak D call: TRBD1 (5 bases). Sample: peripheral blood. This clonotype originated in a woman aged 80 or older with acute or convalescent COVID-19. The CDR3 DNA reads as TGTGCCAGCAGCCGGGGGGGACCAACTAATGAAAAACTGTTTTTT. This sequence encodes CASSRGGPTNEKLFF.